The sequence of this T cell receptor (beta chain) was determined in a study of CD8 T cells in ankylosing spondylitis. Quantitative barcoded 5'-RACE was used to prepare TCR beta libraries. TCRdb re-called the 5' RACE reads with MiXCR, one entry per CDR3 protein. The table includes around 340,000 distinct CDR3 sequences, 20% detected once. Concerning this clonotype itself: What it binds is not known.

The CDR3 totals 16 residues. Trimming removed 0 bases from V and 3 bases from J, with 13 bases in between. Germline V gene data show CDR1 as SGHDT and CDR2 as YYEEEE. Points from the study as a whole: Peripheral blood held disease-linked clones only at relatively low frequency, and these were CD8+. Ankylosing spondylitis blood seemed to carry a telltale TCR beta motif made of fewer than 10 highly homologous variants. Reports of some motif variants in reactive arthritis synovial fluid and blood predate this one.

The chain recombines TRBV5-6 with TRBJ2-1; weak D call: TRBD1 (6 bases). The sequencing sample was made of blood, either unsorted or a sorted T cell fraction (not recorded which). The sequence came from a male donor with ankylosing spondylitis or in good health (not recorded which). CDR3 coding DNA: TGTGCCAGCAGCTTGGGGGGGACATCTAACTACAATGAGCAGTTCTTC. It is translated as CASSLGGTSNYNEQFF.